The 19 T cell receptor beta chains below all came from one sample that was sequenced in a study of identical twins. One entry per CDR3 protein, called by TCRdb with MiXCR from the 5' RACE reads. In the table there are 1,800,000 or so distinct CDR3 sequences, about 32% of which are singletons. The specimen sequenced was cord blood. Every receptor here comes from a newborn girl in good health.

This clonotype was detected a few times. The chain carries TRBV12-3 or TRBV12-4 and TRBJ1-2; 8 bases match TRBD1. This CDR3 region has 15 residues. Trimming cost V 3 bases and J 2 bases; bases outside gene matches: 5. The CDR3 region is CASSFPRQGNYGYTF. The CDR3 DNA is TGTGCCAGCAGTTTCCCGAGACAGGGGAACTATGGCTACACCTTC.

The V gene is TRBV9, the J gene TRBJ2-3; unclear D gene. Trimming left V 3 bases short and J 6 bases short, with 8 bases between. The CDR3 extends over 12 amino acids. The germline CDR1 and CDR2 sequences are SGDLS and YYNGEE. The CDR3 reads CASSAMQDTQYF. The CDR3, as DNA: TGTGCCAGCAGCGCAATGCAGGATACGCAGTATTTT.

This clonotype was seen repeatedly, ten times or more. CDR3 region: CATSRDPTDTQYF. DNA for the CDR3: TGTGCCACCAGCAGAGACCCCACAGATACGCAGTATTTT. This chain uses TRBV15 with TRBJ2-3; no definite D call. CDR3 length: 13 residues. V lost 0 bases and J 2 bases, leaving 3 bases between the germline ends. CDR1 is LNHNV and CDR2 is YYDKDF in the germline V gene (reference sequence).

The chain joins TRBV6-5 to TRBJ1-2, with TRBD1 matching over 8 bases. The V gene end was trimmed by 2 bases and the J gene end by 4 bases; junction bases not matched to a gene: 6. This CDR3 is 15 amino acids long. CDR1 is MNHEY, CDR2 SVGAGI, per germline. The CDR3 loop reads CASSYGGTGFYGYTF. The CDR3 DNA is TGTGCCAGCAGTTACGGGGGGACAGGATTCTATGGCTACACCTTC.

The sample holds one count of this clonotype. The rearrangement joins TRBV28 to TRBJ2-3; 9 bases line up with TRBD1. Germline V CDR1 and CDR2: MDHEN, SYDVKM. V lost 5 bases, J lost 3 bases, and 9 bases stayed unmatched. The CDR3 extends over 16 amino acids. The CDR3 DNA reads as TGTGCCAGCAGTGCTGGGACAGGGCGGGGGACAGATACGCAGTATTTT. It specifies CASSAGTGRGTDTQYF.

For the CDR3, the DNA is TGTGCCAGCTCACCCGTGGGCGGGGCTGAGTACGAGCAGTACTTC. This encodes CASSPVGGAEYEQYF. The chain combines TRBV18 with TRBJ2-7; D may be TRBD2 (6 bases). V was trimmed by 3 bases and J by 4 bases, leaving 16 bases between them. CDR1 and CDR2 (germline): KGHSH, LQKENI. The length of the CDR3 is 15 residues.

This clonotype was recorded at least ten times. The chain uses TRBV18 and TRBJ1-2; 10 positions agree with TRBD1. CDR1 is KGHSH and CDR2 is LQKENI in the germline V gene. With V trimmed by 3 bases and J by 4 bases, 5 bases remained unmatched. The CDR3 length is 15 residues. In nucleotides, the CDR3 is TGTGCCAGCTCACCCCGGACAGGGGGGTTCTATGGCTACACCTTC. Residues: CASSPRTGGFYGYTF. Full variable domain (remainder filled in from reference TRBV18 and TRBJ1-2): NAGVMQNPRHLVRRRGQEARLRCSPMKGHSHVYWYRQLPEEGLKFMVYLQKENIIDESGMPKERFSAEFPKEGPSILRIQQVVRGDSAAYFCASSPRTGGFYGYTFGSGTRLTVV.

This clonotype has only a few counts. The chain employs TRBV7-2 and TRBJ2-4, with a tentative D call TRBD2 (5 bases). The V and J ends lost 1 base and 13 bases respectively, with 14 bases between them. This CDR3 is 13 amino acids long. CDR1 and CDR2 (germline): SGHTA, FQGNSA. Written as DNA, the CDR3 is TGTGCCAGCAGCTTAGTGGGGTTCGGGGAGCAGTACTTC. It yields the protein CASSLVGFGEQYF. Together with reference TRBV7-2 and TRBJ2-4, the CDR3 gives the full variable domain: GAGVSQSPSNKVTEKGKDVELRCDPISGHTALYWYRQSLGQGLEFLIYFQGNSAPDKSGLPSDRFSAERTGGSVSTLTIQRTQQEDSAVYLCASSLVGFGEQYFGAGTRLSVL.

This clonotype has a count of ten or more. This chain links TRBV5-1 with TRBJ2-3; no reliable D call. V lost 3 bases and J 1 base, leaving 9 bases between the germline ends. The CDR3 covers 14 residues. Germline V gene data show CDR1 as SGHRS and CDR2 as YFSETQ. The CDR3: CASSSGDGTDTQYF. CDR3 nucleotide sequence: TGCGCCAGCAGCTCCGGCGACGGCACAGATACGCAGTATTTT. The whole variable domain, remainder taken from reference TRBV5-1 and TRBJ2-3, is KAGVTQTPRYLIKTRGQQVTLSCSPISGHRSVSWYQQTPGQGLQFLFEYFSETQRNKGNFPGRFSGRQFSNSRSEMNVSTLELGDSALYLCASSSGDGTDTQYFGPGTRLTVL.

Regarding this clonotype: A much larger clone lies one base from this, so it may be a read error. The rearrangement links TRBV20-1 to TRBJ2-7; D uncertain. The V end was cut by 6 bases, the J end by 7 bases, with 25 bases between. The germline gives CDR1 DFQATT, CDR2 SNEGSKA (reference sequence). CDR3 length equals 15 residues. This chain's CDR3 is CSAPREPGVYNEQYF. In nucleotides, the CDR3 is TGCAGTGCCCCAAGGGAACCTGGGGTATACAATGAGCAGTACTTC.

This clonotype was seen a few times. This chain links TRBV28 with TRBJ2-7; 7 bases are a match to TRBD1. Germline V gene data show CDR1 as MDHEN and CDR2 as SYDVKM. The CDR3 is 15 amino acids. With 6 bases clipped from V and 6 bases from J, the junction kept 14 bases outside the gene matches. The CDR3 reads CASSRDRDRTIEQYF. The DNA for the CDR3 is TGTGCCAGCAGCCGTGACAGGGACCGTACCATCGAGCAGTACTTC.

The chain carries TRBV4-2 and TRBJ2-1; 11 nucleotides line up with TRBD2. Per the germline V gene, CDR1 is LGHNA and CDR2 is YNFKEQ. Trimming removed 1 base from V and 8 bases from J; junction bases left unmatched: 13. CDR3 size: 18 residues. This CDR3 is CASSQGRQLAGVVHEQFF. The DNA of the CDR3 is TGTGCCAGCAGCCAAGGTCGCCAACTAGCGGGAGTCGTCCATGAGCAGTTCTTC.

This clonotype was counted a single time. The chain couples TRBV7-9 to TRBJ2-3, with no clear D. The CDR3 is 15 amino acids. Trimming stripped 6 bases from V and 2 bases from J, with 15 bases between. Germline V CDR1 and CDR2: SEHNR, FQNEAQ (reference sequence). The CDR3 region is CASRSGQALTDTQYF. The CDR3 DNA follows: TGTGCCAGCAGGTCGGGTCAGGCCCTCACAGATACGCAGTATTTT.

This clonotype was recorded a few times. CDR3 sequence reads: CSVLSRGPLNYGYTF. The CDR3 region has the DNA TGCAGCGTCCTTTCAAGGGGACCTCTCAACTATGGCTACACCTTC. The J gene is TRBJ1-2, the V gene TRBV29-1, with a possible D match to TRBD1 (5 bases). CDR1 is SQVTM, CDR2 ANQGSEA, per germline. The ends were cut back, 6 bases at V and 2 bases at J, with 19 bases in the middle. The CDR3 is made up of 15 amino acids.

The chain joins TRBV29-1 to TRBJ2-7, with TRBD1 matching 8 bases. CDR1 and CDR2 from the germline V gene are SQVTM and ANQGSEA. J lost 2 bases, V lost 3 bases, and 15 bases had no gene match. CDR3 length: 17 residues. The CDR3 is CSVDGGATQGAPYEQYF. CDR3 coding DNA: TGCAGCGTTGACGGAGGGGCGACGCAGGGGGCCCCCTACGAGCAGTACTTC.

V and J are TRBV9 and TRBJ2-3; D is unresolved. The CDR3 is 16 amino acids. The germline CDR1 and CDR2 sequences are SGDLS and YYNGEE. V lost 0 bases and J lost 4, with 15 bases in between. DNA for the CDR3: TGTGCCAGCAGCGTAGGAAGGGCCTCCCGCGCAGATACGCAGTATTTT. Protein product: CASSVGRASRADTQYF.

The chain combines TRBV20-1 with TRBJ2-7; 7 nucleotides align to TRBD1. Trimming removed 2 bases from V and 4 bases from J; junction bases left unmatched: 14. Germline V gives CDR1 DFQATT, CDR2 SNEGSKA (reference sequence). This CDR3 contains 16 residues. CDR3 sequence (DNA): TGCAGTGCTAGACACCCACGGCTCGGGACAGATTACGAGCAGTACTTC. It yields the protein CSARHPRLGTDYEQYF.

A few counts support this clonotype. This chain connects TRBV7-2 to TRBJ1-2, with a possible D match to TRBD1 (6 bases). Trimming left V 2 bases short and J 1 base short, with 20 bases between. CDR1 SGHTA and CDR2 FQGNSA come from the germline V gene. The CDR3 covers 18 residues. CDR3 in DNA: TGTGCCAGCAGCTTATGGGGGGCCTCCCGGGCCATTAACTATGGCTACACCTTC. Translated, it gives CASSLWGASRAINYGYTF.

The V and J genes are TRBV7-9 and TRBJ2-5, with TRBD2 identical over 14 bases. The germline CDR1 and CDR2 sequences are SEHNR and FQNEAQ (reference sequence). CDR3 size: 18 residues. The V and J ends lost 4 bases and 0 bases, in that order; junction bases with no gene match: 7. The CDR3 here is CASSSGLAGVHYQETQYF. The CDR3 nucleotides read TGTGCCAGCAGCTCGGGACTAGCGGGGGTACACTACCAAGAGACCCAGTACTTC.